The clone carrying this T cell receptor beta chain occurred many times. Antigen unknown. Compared with germline, one end of the junction differs, possibly owing to a read error. The missing CDR3 end, 3 residues past where the read stops, is filled in from the germline J gene. Here immunoSEQ multiplex PCR was the method, and the copy in TCRdb shows in-frame clones only, minus some. The sample presents about 31,000 clones, none singletons. These data belong to a study of T cell clonality in common variable immunodeficiency. General observations from the study: CVID patient heterogeneity limited repertoire-clinical complication correlations.

The CDR3 sequence is 15 residues long. CDR1 and CDR2 (germline): LGHNA, YNFKEQ. The sample comprised peripheral blood mononuclear cells. The V call is TRBV4-2, the J call TRBJ2-7, with TRBD1 matching 7 bases. This clonotype was obtained from a person aged 18 to 75 in good health. The covered CDR3 bases are TGCGCCAGCAGCCAGACGACAGGGCTTGGCTACGAG. Its protein is CASSQTTGLGYE. The complete CDR3 protein is CASSQTTGLGYEQYF.